Below are 4 T cell receptor beta chains sequenced from a single sample in a study of T-cell memory formation after mild COVID-19 listed by TCRdb under 2021. Library preparation was by 5' RACE. The listed sequencing device is Illumina NovaSeq 6000. TCRdb handled the public reads itself, with Q25 trimming in fastp and clone calling in MiXCR, and kept productive beta chains. All rows with the same CDR3 protein become a single entry with the most common DNA and genes. In this sample the table shows 300,000 or so distinct CDR3 sequences, roughly 15% of which occur a single time. The ten top clones hold 20% to 25% of the sample. The sequenced material came from PBMCs or a T cell subset sorted from them (not recorded which). The receptors here all came from a young man who had mild COVID-19 (a few samples of this study predate the infection). The sample titles of this study are shuffled in the database, so cell type and time point are left out; the donor was told from shared clones.

The chain recombines TRBV6-1 with TRBJ1-2; D is unresolved. Germline CDR1 reads MNHNS; CDR2 reads SASEGT. The CDR3 length is 12 residues. The V end was cut by 4 bases, the J end by 3 bases, with 6 bases between. CDR3 sequence reads: CASSALDYGYTF. DNA of the CDR3: TGTGCCAGCAGTGCTTTAGACTATGGCTACACCTTC.

There are a few counts of this clonotype. The V gene is TRBV6-6, the J gene TRBJ2-1; 8 nucleotides align to TRBD2. This CDR3 has 15 residues. The germline V gene has CDR1 MNHNY and CDR2 SVGAGI (reference sequence). J gave up 5 bases and V 5 bases, and 8 bases lay outside the gene matches. The CDR3 DNA follows: TGTGCCAGCAGTCTCGGGGGGGCGGTTAACAATGAGCAGTTCTTC. Its translation: CASSLGGAVNNEQFF.

This sequence joins TRBV5-8 and TRBJ2-7; 9 bases map to TRBD1. Trimming cost V 2 bases and J 4 bases; bases outside gene matches: 13. The CDR3 contains 17 residues. Germline-derived CDR1 and CDR2 are SGHTS and YDEGEE. The DNA of the CDR3 is TGTGCCAGCAGCTTATCCCCTTCGGGACAGGGATATTACGAGCAGTACGTC. This sequence encodes CASSLSPSGQGYYEQYV.

This clonotype came up a few times. The genes are TRBV7-9 and TRBJ1-2; no clear D. The germline V gene encodes CDR1 SEHNR and CDR2 FQNEAQ (reference sequence). V shed 7 bases and J shed 5 bases, with 14 bases lying between them. The CDR3 length is 13 residues. CDR3 region: CASTPPHNYGYTF. In DNA, the CDR3 is TGTGCCAGCACCCCACCACACAATTATGGCTACACCTTC.